A single sample gave rise to the 5 T cell receptor beta chains below, sequenced in a study (dated by TCRdb to 2021 to 2024). The library was obtained by the immunoSEQ multiplex PCR assay. The immuneACCESS repertoire file appears here via TCRdb, limited to in-frame rearrangements. These files lack a portion of the clones; in checked studies, under half of the deficit traces to unresolved V genes, and the cause of the others is not known. The sample records around 50,000 clones, roughly 93% of which are singletons. Around 10% of the sample comes from the top ten. Input material: PBMCs. The receptor source for this set is a man in his forties with rheumatoid arthritis.

The chain is built from TRBV7-2 and TRBJ2-5, with TRBD1 identical over 11 bases. CDR1 is SGHTA and CDR2 is FQGNSA in the germline V gene. This CDR3 spans 13 amino acids. V lost 5 bases, J lost 4 bases, and 0 bases stayed unmatched. CDR3 in amino acids: CASSGTGGETQYF. CDR3 coding DNA: TGTGCCAGCAGCGGGACAGGGGGAGAGACCCAGTACTTC. Full variable domain (rest looked up from reference TRBV7-2 and TRBJ2-5): GAGVSQSPSNKVTEKGKDVELRCDPISGHTALYWYRQSLGQGLEFLIYFQGNSAPDKSGLPSDRFSAERTGGSVSTLTIQRTQQEDSAVYLCASSGTGGETQYFGPGTRLLVL.

This chain connects TRBV28 to TRBJ2-1; D uncertain. CDR1 MDHEN and CDR2 SYDVKM come from the germline V gene. V shed 2 bases and J shed 7 bases, with 6 bases lying between them. CDR3 length: 12 amino acids. Here the CDR3 reads CASSLKVNEQFF. The CDR3 DNA reads TGTGCCAGCAGTTTAAAGGTAAATGAGCAGTTCTTC.

V and J are TRBV11-2 and TRBJ1-4; D not resolved. Trimming removed 2 bases at V and 5 bases at J, with 12 bases between. Germline V gene lookup returns CDR1 SGHAT and CDR2 FQNNGV. This CDR3 has 15 residues. The CDR3 region has the DNA TGTGCCAGCAGCTTACCTGGGCGCGGGAATGAAAAACTGTTTTTT. Its translation is CASSLPGRGNEKLFF.

This chain joins TRBV27 and TRBJ2-3, with 10 bases fitting TRBD1. The ends lost 6 bases at V and 3 bases at J; junction bases unmatched: 3. CDR1 MNHEY and CDR2 SMNVEV come from the germline V gene (reference sequence). This CDR3 is 14 amino acids long. CDR3 residues: CASRRQGATDTQYF. The CDR3 coding sequence is TGTGCCAGCAGGCGACAGGGGGCAACAGATACGCAGTATTTT.

The chain combines TRBV7-3 with TRBJ2-2, with D unresolved. Germline V gene sequence: CDR1 SGHTA, CDR2 FQGTGA. The V end was cut by 4 bases, the J end by 0 bases, with 6 bases between. The CDR3 spans 14 residues. CDR3 amino acids: CASSSGPNTGELFF. Here the CDR3 DNA reads TGTGCCAGCAGCTCGGGCCCGAACACCGGGGAGCTGTTTTTT.